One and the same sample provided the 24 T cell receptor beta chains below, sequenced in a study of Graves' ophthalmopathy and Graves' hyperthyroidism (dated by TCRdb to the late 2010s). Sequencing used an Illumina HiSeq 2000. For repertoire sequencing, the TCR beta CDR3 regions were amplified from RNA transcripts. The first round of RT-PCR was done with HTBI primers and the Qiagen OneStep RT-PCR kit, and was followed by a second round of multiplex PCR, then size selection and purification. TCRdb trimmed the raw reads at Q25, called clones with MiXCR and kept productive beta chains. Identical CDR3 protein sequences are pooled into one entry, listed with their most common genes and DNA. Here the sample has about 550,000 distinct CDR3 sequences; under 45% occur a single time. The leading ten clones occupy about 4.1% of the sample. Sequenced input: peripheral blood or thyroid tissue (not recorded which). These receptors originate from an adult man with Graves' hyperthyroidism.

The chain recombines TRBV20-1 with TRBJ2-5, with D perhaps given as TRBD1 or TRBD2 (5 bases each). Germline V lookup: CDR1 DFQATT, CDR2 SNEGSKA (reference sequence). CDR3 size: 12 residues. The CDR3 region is CSSNTGTETQYF. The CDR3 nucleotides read TGCAGCTCAAACACTGGGACGGAGACCCAGTACTTC.

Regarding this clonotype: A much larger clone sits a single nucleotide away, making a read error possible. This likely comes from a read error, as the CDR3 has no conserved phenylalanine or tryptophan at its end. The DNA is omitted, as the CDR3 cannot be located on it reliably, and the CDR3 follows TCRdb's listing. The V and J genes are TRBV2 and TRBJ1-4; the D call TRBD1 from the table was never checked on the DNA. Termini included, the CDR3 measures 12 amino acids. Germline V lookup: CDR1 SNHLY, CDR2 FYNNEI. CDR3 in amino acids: CASSGGPGSAPN.

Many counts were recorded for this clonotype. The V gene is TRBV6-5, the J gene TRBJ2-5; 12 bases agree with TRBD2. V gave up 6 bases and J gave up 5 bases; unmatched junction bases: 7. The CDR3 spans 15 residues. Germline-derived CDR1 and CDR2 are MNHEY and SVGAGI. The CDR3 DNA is TGTGCCAGCAGGGAGACTAGCGGGAGATCGGAGACCCAGTACTTC. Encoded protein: CASRETSGRSETQYF.

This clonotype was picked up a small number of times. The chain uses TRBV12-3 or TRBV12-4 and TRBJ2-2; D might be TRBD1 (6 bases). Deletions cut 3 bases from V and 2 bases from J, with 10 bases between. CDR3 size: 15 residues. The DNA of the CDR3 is TGTGCCAGCAGTTTCAGACAGGCAAACACCGGGGAGCTGTTTTTT. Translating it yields CASSFRQANTGELFF.

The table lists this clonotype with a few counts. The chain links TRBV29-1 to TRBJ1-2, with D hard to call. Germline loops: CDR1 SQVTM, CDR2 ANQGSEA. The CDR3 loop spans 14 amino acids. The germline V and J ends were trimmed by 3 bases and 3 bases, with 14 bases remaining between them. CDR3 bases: TGCAGCGTTGACGACGGCGGGGTTGACTATGGCTACACCTTC. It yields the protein CSVDDGGVDYGYTF.

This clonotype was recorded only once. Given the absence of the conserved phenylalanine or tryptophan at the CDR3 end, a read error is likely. The CDR3 coding sequence is TGTGCCAGCAGCGAAACCGGGACAGAGGACGTCTATGGCTACACCATC. Amino acids: CASSETGTEDVYGYTI. The chain combines TRBV3-1 with TRBJ1-2, with 7 bases matching TRBD1. J gave up 4 bases and V 5 bases, and 13 bases lay outside the gene matches. Per germline, CDR1 LGHDT and CDR2 YNNKEL (reference sequence). This CDR3 comprises 16 residues.

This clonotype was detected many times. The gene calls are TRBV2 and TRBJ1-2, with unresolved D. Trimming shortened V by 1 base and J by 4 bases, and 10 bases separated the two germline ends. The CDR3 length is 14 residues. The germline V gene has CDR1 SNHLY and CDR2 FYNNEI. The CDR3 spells CASSEGNLGYGYTF. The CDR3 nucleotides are TGTGCCAGCAGTGAAGGGAATCTAGGCTATGGCTACACCTTC.

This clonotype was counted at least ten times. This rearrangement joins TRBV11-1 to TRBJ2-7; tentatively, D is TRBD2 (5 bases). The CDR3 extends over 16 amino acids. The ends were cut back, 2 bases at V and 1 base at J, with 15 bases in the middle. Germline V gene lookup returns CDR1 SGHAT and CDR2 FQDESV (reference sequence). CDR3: CASSLRPGGQSYEQYF. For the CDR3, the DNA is TGTGCCAGCAGCTTACGTCCTGGAGGCCAGTCCTACGAGCAGTACTTC.

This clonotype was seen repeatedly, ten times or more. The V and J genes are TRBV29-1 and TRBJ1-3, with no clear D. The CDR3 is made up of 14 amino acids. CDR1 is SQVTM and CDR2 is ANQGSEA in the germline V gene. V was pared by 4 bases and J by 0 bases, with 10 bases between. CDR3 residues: CSVVLGNSGNTIYF. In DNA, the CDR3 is TGCAGCGTTGTTCTGGGGAACTCTGGAAACACCATATATTTT.

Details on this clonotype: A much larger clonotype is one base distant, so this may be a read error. The CDR3 here is CASSLGGIGSGNQPQHF. The CDR3 nucleotides are TGTGCCAGCAGCTTAGGCGGGATCGGGTCGGGCAATCAGCCCCAGCATTTT. The gene calls are TRBV7-6 and TRBJ1-5; no reliable D call. The CDR3 totals 17 residues. The germline CDR1 and CDR2 sequences are SGHVS and FNYEAQ. V was cut by 1 base and J by 2 bases, with 15 bases left in between.

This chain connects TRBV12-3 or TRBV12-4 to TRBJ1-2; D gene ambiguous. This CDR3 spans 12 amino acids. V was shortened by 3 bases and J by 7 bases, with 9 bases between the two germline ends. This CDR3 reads CASSFVTVGYTF. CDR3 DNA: TGTGCCAGCAGTTTTGTGACGGTTGGCTACACCTTC.

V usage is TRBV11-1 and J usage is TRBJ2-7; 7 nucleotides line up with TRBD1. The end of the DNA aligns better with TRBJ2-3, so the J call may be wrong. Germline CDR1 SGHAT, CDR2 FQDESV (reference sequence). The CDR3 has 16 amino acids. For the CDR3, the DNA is TGTGCCAGCAGCGGCCGGGACAGCAGAAGCACAGATACGCAGTATTTT. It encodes CASSGRDSRSTDTQYF.

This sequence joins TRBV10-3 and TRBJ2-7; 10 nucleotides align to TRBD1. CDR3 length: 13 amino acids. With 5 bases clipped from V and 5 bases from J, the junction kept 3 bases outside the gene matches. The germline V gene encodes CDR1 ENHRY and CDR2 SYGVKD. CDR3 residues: CAISPGQGHEQYF. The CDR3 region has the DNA TGTGCCATCAGTCCGGGACAGGGGCACGAGCAGTACTTC.

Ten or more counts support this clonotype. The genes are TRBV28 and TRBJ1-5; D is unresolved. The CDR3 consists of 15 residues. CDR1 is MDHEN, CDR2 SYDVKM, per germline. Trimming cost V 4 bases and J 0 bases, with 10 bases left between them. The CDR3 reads CASSSPRSSNQPQHF. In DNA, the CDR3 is TGTGCCAGCAGTTCCCCTAGGAGTAGCAATCAGCCCCAGCATTTT.

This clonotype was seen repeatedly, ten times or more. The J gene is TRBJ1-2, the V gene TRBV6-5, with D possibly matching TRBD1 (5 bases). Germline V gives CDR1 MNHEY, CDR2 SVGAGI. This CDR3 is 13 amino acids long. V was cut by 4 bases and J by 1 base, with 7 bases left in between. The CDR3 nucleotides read TGTGCCAGCAGTTTGACAGTTAACTATGGCTACACCTTC. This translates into CASSLTVNYGYTF.

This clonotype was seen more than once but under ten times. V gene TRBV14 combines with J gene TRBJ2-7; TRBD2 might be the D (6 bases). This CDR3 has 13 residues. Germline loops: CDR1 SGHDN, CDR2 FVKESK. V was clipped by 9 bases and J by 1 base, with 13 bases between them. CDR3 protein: CASTLEGSYEQYF. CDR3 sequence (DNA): TGTGCCAGTACATTGGAGGGTTCCTACGAGCAGTACTTC. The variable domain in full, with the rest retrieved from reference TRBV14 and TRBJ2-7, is EAGVTQFPSHSVIEKGQTVTLRCDPISGHDNLYWYRRVMGKEIKFLLHFVKESKQDESGMPNNRFLAERTGGTYSTLKVQPAELEDSGVYFCASTLEGSYEQYFGPGTRLTVT.

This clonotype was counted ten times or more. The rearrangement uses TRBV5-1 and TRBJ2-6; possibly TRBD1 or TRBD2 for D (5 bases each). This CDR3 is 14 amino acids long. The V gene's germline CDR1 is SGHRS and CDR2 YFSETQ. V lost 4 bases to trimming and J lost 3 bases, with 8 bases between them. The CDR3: CASSRDGGANVLTF. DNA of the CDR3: TGCGCCAGCAGCCGGGACGGTGGGGCCAACGTCCTGACTTTC.

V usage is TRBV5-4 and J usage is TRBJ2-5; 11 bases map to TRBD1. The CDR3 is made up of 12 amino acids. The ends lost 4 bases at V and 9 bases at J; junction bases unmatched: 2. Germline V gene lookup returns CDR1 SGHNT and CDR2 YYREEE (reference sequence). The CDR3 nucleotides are TGTGCCAGCAGCGCGGGACAGGGGGCCCAGTACTTC. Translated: CASSAGQGAQYF.

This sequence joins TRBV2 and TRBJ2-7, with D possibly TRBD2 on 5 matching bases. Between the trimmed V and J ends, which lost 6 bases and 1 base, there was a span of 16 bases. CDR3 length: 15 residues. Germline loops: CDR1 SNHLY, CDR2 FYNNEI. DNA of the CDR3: TGTGCCAGCAGGATTCGGTACTGGGAGTCCTACGAGCAGTACTTC. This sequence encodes CASRIRYWESYEQYF.

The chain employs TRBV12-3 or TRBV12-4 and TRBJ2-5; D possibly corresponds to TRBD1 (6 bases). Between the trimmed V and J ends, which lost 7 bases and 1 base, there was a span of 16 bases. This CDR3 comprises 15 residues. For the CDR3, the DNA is TGTGCCAGCACCATGGGGGCTGGCGGCCAAGAGACCCAGTACTTC. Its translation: CASTMGAGGQETQYF.

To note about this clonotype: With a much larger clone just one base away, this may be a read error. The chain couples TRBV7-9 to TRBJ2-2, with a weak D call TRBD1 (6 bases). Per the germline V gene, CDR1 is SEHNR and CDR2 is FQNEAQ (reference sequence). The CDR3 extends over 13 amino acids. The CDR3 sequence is CASSPDSTGELLF. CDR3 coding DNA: TGCGCCAGCAGCCCGGACAGCACCGGGGAGCTGCTTTTT.

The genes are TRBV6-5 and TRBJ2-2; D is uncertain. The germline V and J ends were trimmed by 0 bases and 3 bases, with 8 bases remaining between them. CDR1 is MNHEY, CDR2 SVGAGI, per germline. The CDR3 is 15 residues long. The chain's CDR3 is CASSYSGVYTGELFF. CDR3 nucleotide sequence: TGTGCCAGCAGTTACTCAGGCGTCTACACCGGGGAGCTGTTTTTT.

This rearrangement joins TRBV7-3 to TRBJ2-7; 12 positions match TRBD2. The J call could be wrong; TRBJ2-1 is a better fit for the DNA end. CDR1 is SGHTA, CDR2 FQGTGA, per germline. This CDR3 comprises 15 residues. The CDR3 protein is CASSLLAGGYNEQFF. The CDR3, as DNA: TGTGCCAGCAGCTTACTAGCGGGAGGGTACAATGAGCAGTTCTTC.

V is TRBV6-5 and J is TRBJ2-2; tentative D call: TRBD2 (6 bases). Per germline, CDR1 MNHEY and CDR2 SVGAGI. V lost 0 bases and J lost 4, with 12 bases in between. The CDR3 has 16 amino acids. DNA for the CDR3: TGTGCCAGCAGTTACTCGAGATTCGGGAGCACCGGGGAGCTGTTTTTT. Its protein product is CASSYSRFGSTGELFF.